A selection of T cell receptor beta chains follows, all from one sample in a study of blood T cell repertoires in COVID-19. TCRdb keeps only in-frame clones here, not all; method: immunoSEQ multiplex PCR. The data hold fewer than 180,000 clones, with around 90% observed a single time. Sequenced material: peripheral blood. The receptors were gathered from a woman in her sixties or seventies with active or convalescent COVID-19. Each CDR3 is given with its conserved first and last residue.

v_call: TRBV6-5
j_call: TRBJ2-7
cdr3_aa: CASSQEGQLYEQYF

v_call: TRBV5-8
j_call: TRBJ1-5
cdr3_aa: CASSPGQDSIASNQPQHF

v_call: TRBV12-3/TRBV12-4
j_call: TRBJ2-2
cdr3_aa: CASSSRGDGELFF

v_call: TRBV19
j_call: TRBJ2-1
cdr3_aa: CASSMFGGGAHNEQFF

v_call: TRBV18
j_call: TRBJ1-2
cdr3_aa: CASSATGDGYTF

v_call: TRBV7-3
j_call: TRBJ2-5
cdr3_aa: CASSPGGLETQYF

v_call: TRBV12-1
j_call: TRBJ2-4
cdr3_aa: CASSFGRRDSQDIQYF

v_call: TRBV12-3/TRBV12-4
j_call: TRBJ2-7
cdr3_aa: CASQSAGQTNF

v_call: TRBV20-1
j_call: TRBJ2-5
cdr3_aa: CSASDRGETQYF

v_call: TRBV6-1
j_call: TRBJ2-7
cdr3_aa: CASSEDRTNSEQYF

v_call: TRBV5-1
j_call: TRBJ2-5
cdr3_aa: CASSTGGGETQYF

v_call: TRBV14
j_call: TRBJ1-4
cdr3_aa: CASSLSTNEKLFF

v_call: TRBV5-1
j_call: TRBJ1-2
cdr3_aa: CASSFNGQGGYTF

v_call: TRBV27
j_call: TRBJ2-2
cdr3_aa: CASSLKAGQSTPGELFF

v_call: TRBV5-1
j_call: TRBJ2-1
cdr3_aa: CASSLNRGGYNEQFF

v_call: TRBV3-1/TRBV3-2
j_call: TRBJ2-7
cdr3_aa: CASSHGTSSEQYF

v_call: TRBV7-9
j_call: TRBJ1-2
cdr3_aa: CASSTTGFYGYTF

v_call: TRBV9
j_call: TRBJ2-1
cdr3_aa: CASSVQAETYPFNEQFF

v_call: TRBV3-1/TRBV3-2
j_call: TRBJ1-5
cdr3_aa: CASSQGQGNQPQHF

v_call: TRBV11-2
j_call: TRBJ2-6
cdr3_aa: CASSLEEISGANVLTF

v_call: TRBV7-2
j_call: TRBJ1-1
cdr3_aa: CASSSDSASNTEAFF

v_call: TRBV7-2
j_call: TRBJ2-3
cdr3_aa: CASSLSNVAVTQYF

v_call: TRBV5-6
j_call: TRBJ2-5
cdr3_aa: CASSDPRAGQETQYF

v_call: TRBV6-1
j_call: TRBJ2-2
cdr3_aa: CASSEGAGANTGELFF

v_call: TRBV19
j_call: TRBJ2-3
cdr3_aa: CASQDRGREDTQYF

v_call: TRBV6-1
j_call: TRBJ2-5
cdr3_aa: CASSELVGAETQYF

v_call: TRBV7-2
j_call: TRBJ2-2
cdr3_aa: CASSRNTGLKAGELFF

v_call: TRBV7-8
j_call: TRBJ1-4
cdr3_aa: CASSFGGNGEKLFF

v_call: TRBV5-4
j_call: TRBJ1-2
cdr3_aa: CASSLRTGAMGYTF

v_call: TRBV6-6
j_call: TRBJ2-7
cdr3_aa: CASSPSEGAGEQYF

v_call: TRBV6-5
j_call: TRBJ1-1
cdr3_aa: CASSYSQGGNTEAFF

v_call: TRBV10-1
j_call: TRBJ1-6
cdr3_aa: CASSEVRGITYNSPLHF

v_call: TRBV6-5
j_call: TRBJ1-5
cdr3_aa: CASIPGQVLNQPQHF

v_call: TRBV12-3/TRBV12-4
j_call: TRBJ2-7
cdr3_aa: CASSLSTYEQYF

v_call: TRBV23-1
j_call: TRBJ1-1
cdr3_aa: CASSQTLEGQGARVTEAFF

v_call: TRBV6-5
j_call: TRBJ2-3
cdr3_aa: CASRPLAGGDTQYF

v_call: TRBV3-1/TRBV3-2
j_call: TRBJ2-7
cdr3_aa: CASSQAASGGSEQYF

v_call: TRBV10-2
j_call: TRBJ2-5
cdr3_aa: CASSRGQPPETQYF

v_call: TRBV5-5
j_call: TRBJ1-1
cdr3_aa: CASSYTGGSNTEAFF

v_call: TRBV7-2
j_call: TRBJ2-1
cdr3_aa: CASSFAGLDNEQFF

v_call: TRBV5-4
j_call: TRBJ2-3
cdr3_aa: CASSLAQSTDTQYF

v_call: TRBV27
j_call: TRBJ2-2
cdr3_aa: CASNHRGYTGELFF

v_call: TRBV6-2/TRBV6-3
j_call: TRBJ2-5
cdr3_aa: CASSYGPSGARETQYF

v_call: TRBV19
j_call: TRBJ2-5
cdr3_aa: CASSIDRDSEETQYF

v_call: TRBV3-1/TRBV3-2
j_call: TRBJ2-3
cdr3_aa: CASSPRVGTDTQYF

v_call: TRBV14
j_call: TRBJ2-5
cdr3_aa: CASSQVRETQYF

v_call: TRBV19
j_call: TRBJ1-5
cdr3_aa: CASSMTGYSNQPQHF

v_call: TRBV6-5
j_call: TRBJ1-2
cdr3_aa: CASNQGALNYGYTF